This T cell receptor (beta chain) was obtained from a study of blood T cell repertoires in COVID-19. Study-level information: The cDNA or gDNA used as material had been derived from T cells, B-cell-depleted T cells, or PBMCs.

CDR3 length: 15 amino acids. Per germline, CDR1 SGHTA and CDR2 FQGNSA. The V gene lost 3 bases and the J gene lost 3 bases, with 15 bases spanning the gap. This clone was counted between two and nine times. Only in-frame clones appear in the TCRdb table, and some are missing; sequencing was by immunoSEQ multiplex PCR. The data hold about 300,000 clones, with 83% observed a single time. Sequencing used peripheral blood. The V gene is TRBV7-2, the J gene TRBJ2-7; weak D call: TRBD1 (6 bases). The origin of this receptor is a woman in her fifties or sixties who had recovered from COVID-19. The CDR3 DNA follows: TGTGCCAGCAGCTTGGCTATCGACAGGATCTACGAGCAGTACTTC. This encodes CASSLAIDRIYEQYF.